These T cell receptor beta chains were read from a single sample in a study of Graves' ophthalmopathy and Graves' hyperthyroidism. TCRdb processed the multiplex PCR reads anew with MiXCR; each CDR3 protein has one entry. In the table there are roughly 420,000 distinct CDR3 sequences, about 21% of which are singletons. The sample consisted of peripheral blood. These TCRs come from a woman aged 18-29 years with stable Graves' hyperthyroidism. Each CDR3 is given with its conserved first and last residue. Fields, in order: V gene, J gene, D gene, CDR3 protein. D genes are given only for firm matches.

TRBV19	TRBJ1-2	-	CASSIGQTYGYTF
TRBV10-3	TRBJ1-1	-	CAIRMGDGEAFF
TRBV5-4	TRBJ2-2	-	CASSLDPKDTGELFF
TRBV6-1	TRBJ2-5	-	CASSRDTSQETQYF
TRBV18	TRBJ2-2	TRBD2	CASSPLAGHTGELFF
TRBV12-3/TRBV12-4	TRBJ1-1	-	CASSLGERQPGTEAFF
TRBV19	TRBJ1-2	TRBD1	CASSEGQTGYGYTF
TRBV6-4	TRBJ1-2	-	CASSDKKGRMPNGYTF
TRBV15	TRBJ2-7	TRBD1	CATSSYTGTGFYEQYF
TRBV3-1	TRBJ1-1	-	CASSQDRGGAAFTEAFF